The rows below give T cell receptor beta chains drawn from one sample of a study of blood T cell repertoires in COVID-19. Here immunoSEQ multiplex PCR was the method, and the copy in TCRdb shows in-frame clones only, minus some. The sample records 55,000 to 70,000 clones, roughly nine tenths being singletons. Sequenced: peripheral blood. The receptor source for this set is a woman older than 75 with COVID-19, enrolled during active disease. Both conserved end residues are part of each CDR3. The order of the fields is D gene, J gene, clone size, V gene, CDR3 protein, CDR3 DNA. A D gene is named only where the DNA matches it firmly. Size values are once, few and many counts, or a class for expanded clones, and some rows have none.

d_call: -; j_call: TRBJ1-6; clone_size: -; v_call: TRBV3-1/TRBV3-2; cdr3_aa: CASSQDSGVWGSPLHF; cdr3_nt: TGTGCCAGCAGCCAAGATTCGGGGGTGTGGGGTTCACCCCTCCACTTT
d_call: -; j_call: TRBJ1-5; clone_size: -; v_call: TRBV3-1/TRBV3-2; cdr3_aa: CASSPRAGGQPQHF; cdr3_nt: TGTGCCAGCAGCCCCCGGGCGGGAGGGCAGCCCCAGCATTTT
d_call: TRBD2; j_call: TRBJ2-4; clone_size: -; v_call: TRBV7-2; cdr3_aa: CASSDRGGGIQYF; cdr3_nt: TGTGCCAGCAGCGACCGTGGGGGGGGCATTCAGTACTTC
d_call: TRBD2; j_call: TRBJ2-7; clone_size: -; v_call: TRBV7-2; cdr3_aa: CASSLTAGGPYEQYF; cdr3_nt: TGTGCCAGCAGCTTAACAGCGGGGGGTCCATACGAGCAGTACTTC
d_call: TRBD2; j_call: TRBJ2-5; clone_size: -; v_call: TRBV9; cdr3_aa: CASSVGLAEETQYF; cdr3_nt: TGTGCCAGCAGCGTAGGTCTAGCGGAAGAGACCCAGTACTTC
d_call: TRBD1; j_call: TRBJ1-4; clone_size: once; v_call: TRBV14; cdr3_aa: CASSQGTGANEKLFF; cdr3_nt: TGTGCCAGCAGCCAGGGGACAGGGGCTAATGAAAAACTGTTTTTT
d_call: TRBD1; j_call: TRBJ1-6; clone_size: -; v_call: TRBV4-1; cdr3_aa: CASSQGDRANSPLHF; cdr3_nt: TGCGCCAGCAGCCAAGGGGACAGGGCCAATTCACCCCTCCACTTT
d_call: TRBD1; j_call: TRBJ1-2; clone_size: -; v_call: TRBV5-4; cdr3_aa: CASSLRDDRGRSYGYTF; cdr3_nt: TGTGCCAGCAGCTTGAGGGATGACAGGGGGCGGAGCTATGGCTACACCTTC
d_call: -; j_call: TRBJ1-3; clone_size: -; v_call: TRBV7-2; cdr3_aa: CASSLDPPGTGNTIYF; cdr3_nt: TGTGCCAGCAGCTTAGACCCCCCGGGGACTGGAAACACCATATATTTT
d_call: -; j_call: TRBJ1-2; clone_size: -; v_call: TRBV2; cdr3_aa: CASTTAPNYGYTF; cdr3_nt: TGTGCCAGCACGACAGCCCCTAACTATGGCTACACCTTC
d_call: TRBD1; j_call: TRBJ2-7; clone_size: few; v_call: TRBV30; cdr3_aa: CAWSVNRGAYEQYF; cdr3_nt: TGTGCCTGGAGTGTAAACAGGGGGGCCTACGAGCAGTACTTC
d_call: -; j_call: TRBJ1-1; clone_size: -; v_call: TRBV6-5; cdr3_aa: CASSLGASNTEAFF; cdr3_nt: TGTGCCAGCAGCTTGGGGGCCTCGAACACTGAAGCTTTCTTT
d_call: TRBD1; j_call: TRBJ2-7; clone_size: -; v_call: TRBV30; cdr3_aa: CAWKMGQAYEQYF; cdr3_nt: TGTGCCTGGAAAATGGGACAGGCCTACGAGCAGTACTTC
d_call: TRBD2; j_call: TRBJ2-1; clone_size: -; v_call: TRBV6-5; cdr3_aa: CASTKRGGGNEQFF; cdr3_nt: TGTGCCAGCACCAAACGGGGGGGTGGCAATGAGCAGTTCTTC
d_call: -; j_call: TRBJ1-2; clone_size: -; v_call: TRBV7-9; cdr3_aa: CASSSYDTYGYTF; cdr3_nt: TGTGCCAGCAGCTCCTACGACACTTATGGCTACACCTTC
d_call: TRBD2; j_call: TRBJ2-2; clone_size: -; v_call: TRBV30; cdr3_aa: CAWSGLAGGRTGELFF; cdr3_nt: TGTGCCTGGAGTGGTCTAGCGGGGGGGCGGACCGGGGAGCTGTTTTTT
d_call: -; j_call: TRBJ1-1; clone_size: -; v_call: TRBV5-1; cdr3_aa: CASSGGPFRNTEAFF; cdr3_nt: TGCGCCAGCAGCGGGGGCCCGTTTAGGAACACTGAAGCTTTCTTT
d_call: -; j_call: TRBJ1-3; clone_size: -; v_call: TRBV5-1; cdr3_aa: CASSLGAGTGNTIYF; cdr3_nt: TGCGCCAGCAGCTTGGGAGCAGGGACTGGAAACACCATATATTTT
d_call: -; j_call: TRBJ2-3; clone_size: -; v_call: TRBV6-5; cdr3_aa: CATFRAGADTQYF; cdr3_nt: TGTGCCACCTTCCGGGCAGGGGCGGATACGCAGTATTTT
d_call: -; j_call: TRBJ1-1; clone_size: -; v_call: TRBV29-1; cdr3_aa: CSVGRVEAFF; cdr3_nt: TGCAGCGTGGGGAGAGTTGAAGCTTTCTTT
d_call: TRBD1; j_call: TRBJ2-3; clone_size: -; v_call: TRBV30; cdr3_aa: CAWRRGPGDTQYF; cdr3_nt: TGTGCCTGGAGAAGGGGGCCGGGAGATACGCAGTATTTT
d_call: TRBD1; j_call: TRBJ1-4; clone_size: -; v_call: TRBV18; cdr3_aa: CASSLSDRALLLNEKLFF; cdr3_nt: TGTGCCAGCTCACTTTCGGACAGGGCATTGCTTCTTAATGAAAAACTGTTTTTT
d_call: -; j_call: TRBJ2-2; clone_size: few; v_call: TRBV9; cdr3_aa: CASSVDGIERRELFF; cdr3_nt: TGTGCCAGCAGCGTAGATGGTATCGAGAGGAGGGAGCTGTTTTTT
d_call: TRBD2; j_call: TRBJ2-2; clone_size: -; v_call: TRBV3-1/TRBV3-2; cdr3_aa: CASSQVTSGNTGELFF; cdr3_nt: TGTGCCAGCAGCCAAGTAACTAGCGGGAACACCGGGGAGCTGTTTTTT
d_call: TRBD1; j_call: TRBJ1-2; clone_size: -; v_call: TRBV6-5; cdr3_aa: CASSYSGTEANYGYTF; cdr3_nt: TGTGCCAGCAGTTATTCAGGGACAGAAGCTAACTATGGCTACACCTTC
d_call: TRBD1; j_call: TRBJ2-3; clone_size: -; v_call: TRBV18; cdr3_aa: CASSPTGAEQYF; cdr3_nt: TGTGCCAGCTCACCCACAGGGGCCGAGCAGTATTTT
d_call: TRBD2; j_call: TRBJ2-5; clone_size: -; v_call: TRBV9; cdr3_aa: CASSPTLRGSGVQETQYF; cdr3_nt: TGTGCCAGCAGCCCGACCTTAAGAGGTAGCGGGGTCCAAGAGACCCAGTACTTC